This passage covers 7 T cell receptor beta chains from one sample sequenced in a study of immune evolution from preneoplasia to lung adenocarcinoma. The assay was immunoSEQ multiplex PCR, and TCRdb's table has in-frame clones only and misses some. The data contain 9,500 to 15,000 clones, more than 70% of them seen just once; the ten biggest clones take up approximately 3.9%. Sequenced sample: FFPE tissue from an adenomatous hyperplasia lung lesion. Sample subset: atypical adenomatous hyperplasia (AAH), lung preneoplasia. The receptors originated from a person between 50 and 69 years old with lung adenocarcinoma.

This chain links TRBV19 with TRBJ2-7; 7 positions match TRBD2. Trimming took 5 bases from V and 1 from J; bases not matched to a gene: 5. This CDR3 has 14 residues. Germline assignment: CDR1 LNHDA and CDR2 SQIVND (reference sequence). The CDR3 protein is CASSPRAGSYEQYF. CDR3 DNA: TGTGCCAGTAGTCCCAGAGCGGGGTCCTACGAGCAGTACTTC.

The CDR3 spells CASSQASTSSNEQFF. CDR3 DNA: TGTGCCAGCAGCCAAGCTTCGACTAGCTCCAATGAGCAGTTCTTC. This chain links TRBV4-2 with TRBJ2-1; 7 bases match TRBD2. This CDR3 has 15 residues. The trim removed 1 base at V and 6 bases at J, leaving 6 bases unmatched. Per the germline V gene, CDR1 is LGHNA and CDR2 is YNFKEQ.

This rearrangement joins TRBV15 to TRBJ1-4; maybe TRBD1 (6 bases). With 2 bases removed from V and 0 bases from J, the gap between germline ends came to 7 bases. This CDR3 has 15 amino acids. Germline V lookup: CDR1 LNHNV, CDR2 YYDKDF (reference sequence). The CDR3 here is CATSRRTATNEKLFF. The CDR3 nucleotides are TGTGCCACCAGCAGACGGACAGCAACTAATGAAAAACTGTTTTTT.

The rearrangement uses TRBV29-1 and TRBJ1-2; D may be TRBD1 (5 bases). This CDR3 has 12 amino acids. Deletions cut 8 bases from V and 3 bases from J, with 13 bases between. CDR1 is SQVTM and CDR2 is ANQGSEA in the germline V gene. The chain's CDR3 is CSTGRGDYGYTF. Written as DNA, the CDR3 is TGCAGCACTGGTCGGGGGGACTATGGCTACACCTTC.

The chain has TRBV19 and TRBJ2-1, with a possible D match to TRBD2 (5 bases). The germline V and J ends were trimmed by 6 bases and 5 bases, with 5 bases remaining between them. This CDR3 is 11 amino acids long. Germline values: CDR1 LNHDA, CDR2 SQIVND (reference sequence). The CDR3 DNA reads TGTGCCAGTAGCGGGGACAATGAGCAGTTCTTC. The encoded protein is CASSGDNEQFF.

The V call is TRBV30, the J call TRBJ2-5; 8 nucleotides match TRBD2. V shed 7 bases and J 2 bases; nucleotides not matched to a gene: 15. CDR3 length: 16 residues. Germline CDR1 and CDR2: GTSNPN and SVGIG (reference sequence). This CDR3 reads CAYKTYRLALQETQYF. The CDR3 nucleotides read TGTGCCTACAAAACCTACCGACTAGCGTTACAAGAGACCCAGTACTTC.

This clone was seen a few times. The V gene is TRBV6-4, the J gene TRBJ2-1; 15 bases align to TRBD2. V lost 5 bases and J lost 7; bases outside the gene matches: 3. The CDR3 is 15 amino acids. Germline V CDR1 and CDR2: MRHNA, SNTAGT. CDR3 amino acids: CASSPGTSGGNEQFF. CDR3 nucleotide sequence: TGTGCCAGCAGTCCCGGGACTAGCGGGGGGAATGAGCAGTTCTTC.